Here is one T cell receptor (beta chain) with its context. V was pared by 5 bases and J by 6 bases, with 9 bases between. Per germline, CDR1 SGHTA and CDR2 FQGNSA. This CDR3 has 12 amino acids. This entry comes from a study of blood T cell repertoires in COVID-19. Across the whole study: Samples came from the United States, Italy and Spain, spanning acute and convalescent COVID-19. T cells, B-cell-depleted T cells, or PBMCs provided the cDNA or gDNA that served as material.

Original methodology: Nucleated cell counts were estimated from reference gene primer amplification. Assay used: immunoSEQ multiplex PCR; TCRdb lists only in-frame clones, some missing. The V and J calls and the clone size are those of that table, but D and trimming were determined from the DNA. The data show tens of thousands of clones, with approximately 80% seen just once and under 15% held by the top ten. The rearrangement uses TRBV7-2 and TRBJ2-3; maybe TRBD2 (6 bases). Sequenced material: peripheral blood. The receptor comes from a human donor in a cohort sampled during active COVID-19. This chain's CDR3 is CASSPGGDTQYF. The CDR3 nucleotides are TGTGCCAGCAGCCCTGGGGGGGATACGCAGTATTTT.